The sequence of this TCR beta chain was determined in a study of T cell responses to AZD1222 COVID-19 vaccine. The germline V gene has CDR1 MNHEY and CDR2 SMNVEV (reference sequence). With 4 bases removed from V and 5 bases from J, the gap between germline ends came to 17 bases. The CDR3 runs to 15 residues. Pooling was applied to second doses at about 4 or about 12 weeks. Using immunoSEQ multiplex PCR, the repertoire was profiled, and TCRdb retains in-frame clones only, with some absent. The sample holds over 95,000 clones; approximately 93% are singletons and the top ten take around 8.3%. Concerning this clone itself: The antigen is unknown.

Findings and limits, study-wide: After two AZD1222 doses, spike-specific TCR breadth and depth rose versus day 0. There were vaccine-associated CD4 TCRs across spike, dominant at 160-218 and 743-854. Only six people who got AZD1222 tested seropositive at baseline.

This chain links TRBV27 with TRBJ1-2; D is uncertain. Sequenced here: peripheral blood, sampled 28 days after the second AZD1222 dose. The sequence was collected from an adult who received the AZD1222 COVID-19 vaccine. This CDR3 is CASSSSPGNSYGYTF. The CDR3 bases are TGTGCCAGCAGTTCAAGTCCGGGGAACTCGTATGGCTACACCTTC.